These 2 T cell receptor beta chains originate from one sample sequenced in a study of cytomegalovirus exposure and HLA in healthy donors (TCRdb year 2017). The library came from the immunoSEQ multiplex PCR assay. The multiplex PCR relied on a mix of 60 forward primers for TCR Vbeta segments and 13 reverse primers for TCR Jbeta segments. The immuneACCESS repertoire file appears here via TCRdb, limited to in-frame rearrangements. These files lack a portion of the clones; in checked studies, under half of the deficit traces to unresolved V genes, and the cause of the others is not known. This sample holds some 160,000 clones; approximately 80% were observed only once. Of the sample, more than 8% falls within the top ten clones. Material for sequencing was PBMCs. The receptors come from a male donor in good health and CMV-seropositive.

This chain connects TRBV30 to TRBJ2-1, with D possibly TRBD1 on 6 matching bases. V was cut by 3 bases and J by 4 bases, with 16 bases left in between. Germline CDR1 is GTSNPN and CDR2 is SVGIG (reference sequence). The CDR3 is made up of 15 amino acids. CDR3 DNA sequence: TGTGCCTGGAGACGAAGCCAGGGGCGGTACAATGAGCAGTTCTTC. Amino acid sequence: CAWRRSQGRYNEQFF.

This chain connects TRBV5-1 to TRBJ2-2; D might be TRBD2 (5 bases). Germline lookup yields CDR1 SGHRS and CDR2 YFSETQ. V was shortened by 4 bases and J by 10 bases, with 11 bases between the two germline ends. The CDR3 contains 12 residues. CDR3 residues: CASSLGREELFF. DNA for the CDR3: TGCGCCAGCAGCCTGGGGAGAGAGGAGCTGTTTTTT.